Reported below is one TCR beta chain. This entry comes from a study of OX40 agonist ivuxolimab in advanced cancers. CDR1 is SGHRS and CDR2 is YFSETQ in the germline V gene. V lost 0 bases and J lost 2; bases outside the gene matches: 8. CDR3 size: 17 residues. This table comes from immunoSEQ multiplex PCR, and its TCRdb copy is limited to in-frame clones, with some not included. The profile shows some 91,000 clones, around 87% of them singletons. The clonotype was recovered from an adult with an advanced solid tumor such as melanoma, head and neck, liver or kidney cancer. This specimen consisted of CD4+ or CD8+ T cells sorted from blood, obtained in a trial of the OX40 agonist ivuxolimab. The chain recombines TRBV5-1 with TRBJ1-2, with 9 nucleotides matching TRBD1. CDR3 in DNA: TGCGCCAGCAGCTTGGGGGGACAGGGCACACTCAACTATGGCTACACCTTC. Amino acids: CASSLGGQGTLNYGYTF.